This T cell receptor beta chain was sequenced for a study of vaccination and CD4 T cells after COVID-19. Sample treatment: 10-day PBMC culture with coronavirus spike peptide pools or control peptides (ViraFEST assay). This clonotype was found a few times. Its antigen is not identified. Oncomine TCR Beta short-read sequencing was applied to DNA from cultured CD4+ T cells. From the PCR reads, TCRdb called clonotypes with MiXCR, one entry per CDR3 protein. The sample has thousands of distinct CDR3 sequences, over 60% seen once. This TCR was sampled from a human donor who had recovered from COVID-19. Material: CD4+ T cells from blood, cultured in vitro.

Here the CDR3 reads CSARAMDDGVHGELFF. DNA of the CDR3: TGCAGTGCTAGAGCTATGGACGATGGTGTCCACGGGGAGCTGTTTTTT. This rearrangement joins TRBV20-1 to TRBJ2-2; no clear D gene. V was cut by 1 base and J by 7 bases, with 19 bases left in between. In germline, CDR1 is DFQATT, CDR2 SNEGSKA (reference sequence). This CDR3 region has 16 residues.